The present T cell receptor beta chain was sequenced within a study of cytomegalovirus exposure and HLA in healthy donors. Study summary: Previous work identified roughly 120 million unique TCR beta sequences from about 179 million T cells.

Comment on this clone: Its specificity is not known.

CDR3 length equals 14 residues. With V trimmed by 0 bases and J by 6 bases, 5 bases remained unmatched. The germline V gene encodes CDR1 SGHRS and CDR2 YFSETQ. The study ran its PCR with 60 Vbeta and 13 Jbeta primers. Produced via immunoSEQ multiplex PCR; TCRdb's table is partial and in-frame only. The sample gives 150,000 to 200,000 clones, 70% to 90% of which show up once; about 2.4% is in the top ten. Study-wide findings and caveats: An observed cluster of highly shared sequence variants was recorded as a likely sequencing artifact. After further analysis at a later stage, 16,951 TCR beta sequences were associated with HLA alleles at 0.05 false discovery rate.

The gene calls are TRBV5-1 and TRBJ2-7; 8 bases match TRBD1. What was sequenced was PBMCs. The sequence came from a male donor in good health and CMV-seronegative. In nucleotides, the CDR3 is TGCGCCAGCAGCTTGGACGGACAGGGAGGCGAGCAGTACTTC. Translated: CASSLDGQGGEQYF.